Listed below are T cell receptor beta chains from one sample, sequenced in a study of lymphopenia after photon versus proton radiotherapy. Assay: immunoSEQ multiplex PCR; the TCRdb copy retains only in-frame clones and omits some. The sample shows 7,400 or so clones, around 85% of them seen only once. The sample in question was peripheral blood, obtained from a patient treated with photon-based radiotherapy. The receptors originated from a woman in her 70s with pancreatic cancer. Each CDR3 is given with its conserved first and last residue. D genes are given only for firm matches. Clone size is not always given. Where it is, it says once, few, many or a class for expanded clones.

cdr3_nt cdr3_aa j_call v_call clone_size d_call
TGTGCCAGCAGCGCCGGGATGGGGTCCCCAGATACGCAGTATTTT CASSAGMGSPDTQYF TRBJ2-3 TRBV9 - -
TGTGCCAGTAGTATATCTCGTGTGGCCAACGTCCTGACTTTC CASSISRVANVLTF TRBJ2-6 TRBV19 - -
TGTGCCAGCAGCTTACATGGGGCGGGCAATTCACCCCTCCACTTT CASSLHGAGNSPLHF TRBJ1-6 TRBV5-4 - -
TGTGCCAGCAGTACCTGGGCAATGTCCGGGGAGCTGTTTTTT CASSTWAMSGELFF TRBJ2-2 TRBV5-6 - -
TGTGCCAGCAGCTTAGCGCGGGCAGGATACAATGAGCAGTTCTTC CASSLARAGYNEQFF TRBJ2-1 TRBV11-1 - -
TGTGCCAGCAGCCCGATCGGTGGGGGTGCCTACGAGCAGTACTTC CASSPIGGGAYEQYF TRBJ2-7 TRBV7-6 few -
TGTGCCAGCAGCTGGGAAAGTTCACCCCTCCACTTT CASSWESSPLHF TRBJ1-6 TRBV5-6 - -
TGTGCCAGCAGCAACCCCACGACTAGCGGGACGGGCAGCTCCTACGAGCAGTACTTC CASSNPTTSGTGSSYEQYF TRBJ2-7 TRBV7-2 - TRBD2
TGTGCCAGCAGCCAAGATTTCAACAGCAATGAGCAGTTCTTC CASSQDFNSNEQFF TRBJ2-1 TRBV5-8 - -
TGCGCCAGCAGCAGCTCGGGGACCGGGGAGCTGTTTTTT CASSSSGTGELFF TRBJ2-2 TRBV5-1 few -
TGTGCCAGCAGCAGCTTAGCGTGGGGGGCCAAAACAGATACGCAGTATTTT CASSSLAWGAKTDTQYF TRBJ2-3 TRBV21-1 - -
TGTGCCAGCAGCCCCGACCCGTGGACTGAAGCTTTCTTT CASSPDPWTEAFF TRBJ1-1 TRBV14 - -
TGTGCCAGCAGCCAAGATCCTGTCCCTGGAGGGAGCGGCTACGAGCAGTACTTC CASSQDPVPGGSGYEQYF TRBJ2-7 TRBV4-2 - -
TGCGCCAGCAGCTTGGCCCAATTCCCGGGACAGGGGACCATTGTGTACACCTTC CASSLAQFPGQGTIVYTF TRBJ1-2 TRBV5-1 - TRBD1
TGTGCCTGGAGTCGGGACAAACCCTATGGCTACACCTTC CAWSRDKPYGYTF TRBJ1-2 TRBV30 - -
TGCGCCAGCAGCCAAGAATTTATAGCGAGCTCTGGAAACACCATATATTTT CASSQEFIASSGNTIYF TRBJ1-3 TRBV4-3 - -
TGTGCCAGCAGTCCCCGACGACCCGCCCATGAGCAGTTCTTC CASSPRRPAHEQFF TRBJ2-1 TRBV2 - -
TGTGCCAGCAGTTTTGGGGAAGGGAACTATGGCTACACCTTC CASSFGEGNYGYTF TRBJ1-2 TRBV7-9 few -
TGTGCCAGCAGTCCCGAGGTTGGCGGGATTGAGACCCAGTACTTC CASSPEVGGIETQYF TRBJ2-5 TRBV2 - -
TGTGCCAGCAGCCCAGCGGAACCAGGAGAGACCCAGTACTTC CASSPAEPGETQYF TRBJ2-5 TRBV5-4 - -
TGTGCCAGCAGAACCCCCGGACAGGGGGCCTCCAATGAGCAGTTCTTC CASRTPGQGASNEQFF TRBJ2-1 TRBV6-6 - TRBD1
TGCGCCAGCAATATCGGGAATGAGCAGTTCTTC CASNIGNEQFF TRBJ2-1 TRBV5-1 - -
TGTGCCAGCAGTTTAACCGGGACAGCCGGAAACACCATATATTTT CASSLTGTAGNTIYF TRBJ1-3 TRBV28 - TRBD1
TGTGCCAGCAGTAGTGGGACAGGGGGCCGGGAGACCCAGTACTTC CASSSGTGGRETQYF TRBJ2-5 TRBV7-9 - TRBD1
TGTGCCAGCAGAATTAACTTGGGAGGTCCCCAGCATTTT CASRINLGGPQHF TRBJ1-5 TRBV27 - -
TGCGCCAGCAGCCAAGATCATCGGTCGGCAGAGACCCAGTACTTC CASSQDHRSAETQYF TRBJ2-5 TRBV4-1 - -
TGTGCCAGCAGTTTATCACTAGCGGGGCAAGAGACCCAGTACTTC CASSLSLAGQETQYF TRBJ2-5 TRBV28 - TRBD2
TGTGCCAGCAGCGTAGGGACTAGCGGGATCTACGAGCAGTACTTC CASSVGTSGIYEQYF TRBJ2-7 TRBV9 - TRBD2
TGCGCCAGCAGCCAACGGCACCCCGGGGGCGAGCAGTACTTC CASSQRHPGGEQYF TRBJ2-7 TRBV4-1 - -
TGTGCCAGTAGTAAGGGACTAGCGACCCGAGATACGCAGTATTTT CASSKGLATRDTQYF TRBJ2-3 TRBV19 - TRBD2
TGTGCCAGCAGCTTGTATACGGTTAACTATGGCTACACCTTC CASSLYTVNYGYTF TRBJ1-2 TRBV5-6 - -
TGTGCCAGCTCACCAGGGACAGGGGTCAAATATGGCTACACCTTC CASSPGTGVKYGYTF TRBJ1-2 TRBV18 - TRBD1
TGTGCCAGCAGTGAAGCGTTCCCACCCTACGAGCAGTACTTC CASSEAFPPYEQYF TRBJ2-7 TRBV6-1 - -
TGTGCCAGTAGCCTTAATAGCAATCAGCCCCAGCATTTT CASSLNSNQPQHF TRBJ1-5 TRBV19 - -
TGTGCCACCAAGGGGCAACGGGGAAACAATGAGCAGTTCTTC CATKGQRGNNEQFF TRBJ2-1 TRBV15 - -
TGCGCCAGCAGCTTGGTTAGCGTTGATGAGCAGTACTTC CASSLVSVDEQYF TRBJ2-7 TRBV5-1 - -
TGTGCCAGCAGCTTGGCCGGGCCTACGGATGAAAAACTGTTTTTT CASSLAGPTDEKLFF TRBJ1-4 TRBV5-6 - -
TGTGCCATCAGTGCAGGGGGAACTGAAGCTTTCTTT CAISAGGTEAFF TRBJ1-1 TRBV10-3 - TRBD1
TGTGCCAGCAGCTTAGGTTCTGGGGAAGGAGACATTCAGTACTTC CASSLGSGEGDIQYF TRBJ2-4 TRBV7-9 - -
TGCAGCGTTGCTACAGGGTCTGAAAAACTGTTTTTT CSVATGSEKLFF TRBJ1-4 TRBV29-1 - -
TGCAGCTGTGTGGGGCTAGCAGCACGGGGAAATGGCTACGAGCAGTACTTC CSCVGLAARGNGYEQYF TRBJ2-7 TRBV29-1 - -
TGCGCCAGCAGCCAAGATTGGCAGGGTTATTCACCCCTCCACTTT CASSQDWQGYSPLHF TRBJ1-6 TRBV4-3 - -
TGTGCCAGCAGTTCCCTGCCAGGGGGGCACACTGAAGCTTTCTTT CASSSLPGGHTEAFF TRBJ1-1 TRBV4-2 - TRBD1
TGTGCCAGCAGCTTAAGTTCTTATGGGTGGACAGACTGTGGCTACACCTTC CASSLSSYGWTDCGYTF TRBJ1-2 TRBV7-8 once -
TGCGCCAGCAGCGGGGGGACAGGAGGAGAGGCTTTCTTT CASSGGTGGEAFF TRBJ1-1 TRBV5-1 - TRBD1
TGTGCCAGTAGCGCGCCCCGACAGAATGAAAAACTGTTTTTT CASSAPRQNEKLFF TRBJ1-4 TRBV19 - -
TGCAGCGTCGGACTAGCGGGAGTTGTGGATACGCAGTATTTT CSVGLAGVVDTQYF TRBJ2-3 TRBV29-1 - TRBD2
TGTGCCAGCAGCAAATTACAGGGGAGGTACGGGGAGCTGTTTTTT CASSKLQGRYGELFF TRBJ2-2 TRBV11-2 - -
TGTGCCAGCTATGCGGGCTTCGCCGACCGAGGGTCCGGGGAGCTGTTTTTT CASYAGFADRGSGELFF TRBJ2-2 TRBV18 - -
TGTGCCAGCAGTTTGGGACAGGGAAAGTACAATGAGCAGTTCTTC CASSLGQGKYNEQFF TRBJ2-1 TRBV6-5 few TRBD1
TGTGCCAGCAGACGACAGGGGCTTAGCAATCAGCCCCAGCATTTT CASRRQGLSNQPQHF TRBJ1-5 TRBV28 - TRBD1
TGTGCCAGTAGCGAGGGGAACACCGGGGAGCTGTTTTTT CASSEGNTGELFF TRBJ2-2 TRBV19 - -